This T cell receptor (beta chain) was obtained from a study of regulatory T cells in long-lasting Graves disease. This clonotype was observed many times. V lost 1 base and J lost 10, with 23 bases in between. The germline CDR1 and CDR2 sequences are SEHNR and FQNEAQ (reference sequence). This CDR3 is built from 17 residues. Stated time point: newly diagnosed GD, antithyroid drugs for less than 3 months. There was RNA extracted from PBMCs, and the TCR library was made from it. Library construction for TCR beta used iRepertoire HTBI primers and Arm-PCR of CDR3 regions. From the multiplex PCR reads, TCRdb called clonotypes with MiXCR, one entry per CDR3 protein. This sample has about 500,000 distinct CDR3 sequences, with around 16% found just once. These data are also associated with another study on T cells in Graves' hyperthyroidism and ophthalmopathy.

The chain combines TRBV7-9 with TRBJ2-1, with D perhaps matching TRBD2 (6 bases). The sequences come from peripheral blood mononuclear cells (PBMCs), collected at new diagnosis, from a patient treated with antithyroid drugs. This TCR was sampled from a man aged 35 to 55 with Graves disease. In DNA, the CDR3 is TGTGCCAGCAGCTTAGGCTCCGGCGGGAATATCGGCGGGGAGCAGTTCTTC. This gives the protein CASSLGSGGNIGGEQFF. Variable domain in full (rest from reference TRBV7-9 and TRBJ2-1): DTGVSQNPRHKITKRGQNVTFRCDPISEHNRLYWYRQTLGQGPEFLTYFQNEAQLEKSRLLSDRFSAERPKGSFSTLEIQRTEQGDSAMYLCASSLGSGGNIGGEQFFGPGTRLTVL.